Below are 10 T cell receptor beta chains sequenced from a single sample in a study of T cell responses to AZD1222 COVID-19 vaccine. Only in-frame clones appear in the TCRdb table, and some are missing; sequencing was by immunoSEQ multiplex PCR. The table includes about 130,000 clones, roughly 90% detected once. The specimen comprised peripheral blood, sampled on day 0 of AZD1222 vaccination. The receptors stem from an adult in good health.

The rearrangement joins TRBV19 to TRBJ1-5, with no clear D. This CDR3 spans 14 amino acids. Germline-derived CDR1 and CDR2 are LNHDA and SQIVND (reference sequence). Trimming stripped 3 bases from V and 5 bases from J, with 11 bases between. This chain's CDR3 is CASSMQGPHQPQHF. The DNA of the CDR3 is TGTGCCAGTAGTATGCAAGGTCCTCATCAGCCCCAGCATTTT.

The chain uses TRBV27 and TRBJ2-7, with 13 positions matching TRBD2. Trimming took 5 bases from V and 6 from J; bases not matched to a gene: 10. The CDR3 is 16 residues long. CDR1 and CDR2 (germline): MNHEY, SMNVEV (reference sequence). The CDR3 bases are TGTGCCAGCAGTCGACTAGCGGGAGGTAAGGTCTTCGAGCAGTACTTC. Encoded protein: CASSRLAGGKVFEQYF.

This chain uses TRBV7-9 with TRBJ2-1, with 7 bases that match TRBD1. In germline, CDR1 is SEHNR, CDR2 FQNEAQ (reference sequence). CDR3 length equals 12 residues. The V segment lost 11 bases and the J segment 9 bases; nucleotides outside the gene matches: 10. The CDR3 is CAGYRGRGEQFF. CDR3 nucleotides: TGTGCCGGATACAGGGGTAGGGGTGAGCAGTTCTTC.

The rearrangement joins TRBV6-4 to TRBJ1-2; 7 bases agree with TRBD1. The V segment lost 3 bases and the J segment 0 bases; nucleotides outside the gene matches: 4. CDR3 length: 15 amino acids. CDR1 and CDR2 from the germline V gene are MRHNA and SNTAGT. CDR3 protein: CASSEGTVSNYGYTF. The CDR3 coding sequence is TGTGCCAGCAGTGAAGGGACAGTTTCTAACTATGGCTACACCTTC.

The V and J genes are TRBV3-1 (or the pseudogene TRBV3-2) and TRBJ2-3, with 15 nucleotides matching TRBD2. The V gene end was trimmed by 8 bases and the J gene end by 6 bases; junction bases not matched to a gene: 15. The CDR3 loop spans 18 amino acids. Germline loops: CDR1 LGHDT, CDR2 YNNKEL (reference sequence). The CDR3 DNA reads TGTGCCAGCCGTGGGACTAGCGGGAGGTTTGTCCAAGCGGATACGCAGTATTTT. Translated, it gives CASRGTSGRFVQADTQYF.

In DNA, the CDR3 is TGTGCCAGTAGTAAAGAGGTAGACACTGAAGCTTTCTTT. It is translated as CASSKEVDTEAFF. The V call is TRBV19, the J call TRBJ1-1, with D hard to call. The CDR3 has 13 amino acids. Germline CDR1 and CDR2: LNHDA and SQIVND (reference sequence). V lost 4 bases and J 3 bases, leaving 9 bases between the germline ends.

The J gene is TRBJ1-2, the V gene TRBV28; possibly TRBD1 for D (5 bases). Germline loops: CDR1 MDHEN, CDR2 SYDVKM. V lost 4 bases, J lost 5 bases, and 23 bases lay in between. CDR3 length equals 17 residues. The CDR3 loop is CASSSPKTGGVRYGYTF. The CDR3, as DNA: TGTGCCAGCAGTTCCCCCAAAACGGGGGGAGTGAGGTATGGCTACACCTTC.

The chain carries TRBV6-2 or TRBV6-3 and TRBJ1-4; maybe TRBD1 (5 bases). The CDR3 contains 17 residues. Germline lookup yields CDR1 MNHEY and CDR2 SVGEGT. Between the trimmed V and J ends, which lost 2 bases and 2 bases, there was a span of 15 bases. As DNA, the CDR3 is TGTGCCAGCAGTTACCTCAGGGTGGGCACGACTAATGAAAAACTGTTTTTT. This encodes CASSYLRVGTTNEKLFF.

This sequence joins TRBV7-2 and TRBJ1-4; D not resolved. Per the germline V gene, CDR1 is SGHTA and CDR2 is FQGNSA. CDR3 length equals 15 residues. Deletions cut 1 base from V and 1 base from J, with 7 bases between. The CDR3 loop reads CASSLVGRTNEKLFF. In DNA, the CDR3 is TGTGCCAGCAGCTTAGTCGGGCGAACTAATGAAAAACTGTTTTTT.

The J gene is TRBJ1-1, the V gene TRBV27; D is unclear. The germline gives CDR1 MNHEY, CDR2 SMNVEV (reference sequence). Trimming took off 3 bases at V and 6 bases at J, with 14 bases between the two ends. The CDR3 has 14 amino acids. CDR3 in DNA: TGTGCCAGCAGTTTGTTGGGTCACGCGGCTGAAGCTTTCTTT. Translation: CASSLLGHAAEAFF.